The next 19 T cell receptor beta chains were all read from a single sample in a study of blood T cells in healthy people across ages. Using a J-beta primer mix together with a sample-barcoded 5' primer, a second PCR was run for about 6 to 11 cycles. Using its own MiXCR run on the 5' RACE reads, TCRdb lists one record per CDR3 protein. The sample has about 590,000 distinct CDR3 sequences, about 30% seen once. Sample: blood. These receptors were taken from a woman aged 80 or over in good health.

The CDR3: CASTRQGIGNQPQHF. The DNA for the CDR3 is TGTGCCAGCACTAGACAGGGGATCGGCAATCAGCCCCAGCATTTT. The chain has TRBV2 and TRBJ1-5, with TRBD1 matching over 8 bases. This CDR3 is 15 amino acids long. Germline CDR1 reads SNHLY; CDR2 reads FYNNEI. The J segment lost 2 bases and the V segment lost 7 bases, leaving 7 bases of the junction unmatched.

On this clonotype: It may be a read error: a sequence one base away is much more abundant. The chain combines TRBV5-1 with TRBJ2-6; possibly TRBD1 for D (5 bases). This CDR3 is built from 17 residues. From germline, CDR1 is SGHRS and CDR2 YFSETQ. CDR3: CASSLAWTASGANVRTF. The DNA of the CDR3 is TGCGCCAGCAGCTTGGCCTGGACGGCCTCTGGGGCCAACGTCCGGACTTTC.

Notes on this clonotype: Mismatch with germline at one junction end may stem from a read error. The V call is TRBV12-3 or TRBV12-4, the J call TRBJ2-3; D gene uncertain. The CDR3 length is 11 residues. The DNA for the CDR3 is TGTGCCAGCAGTTTATCCGATACGCGGTATTTT. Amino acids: CASSLSDTRYF.

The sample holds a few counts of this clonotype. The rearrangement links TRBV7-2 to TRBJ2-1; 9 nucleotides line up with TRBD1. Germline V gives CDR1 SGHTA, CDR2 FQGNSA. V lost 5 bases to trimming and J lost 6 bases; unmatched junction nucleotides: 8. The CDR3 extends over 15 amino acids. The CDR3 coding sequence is TGTGCCAGCAGCGGTACCGGGACAGGGATCAATGAGCAGTTCTTC. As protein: CASSGTGTGINEQFF.

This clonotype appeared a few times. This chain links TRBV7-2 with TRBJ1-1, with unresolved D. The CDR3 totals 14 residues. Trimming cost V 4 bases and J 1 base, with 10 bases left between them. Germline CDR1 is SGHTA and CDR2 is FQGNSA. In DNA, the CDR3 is TGTGCCAGCAGCTCCCTTAGTAAGAACACTGAAGCTTTCTTT. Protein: CASSSLSKNTEAFF.

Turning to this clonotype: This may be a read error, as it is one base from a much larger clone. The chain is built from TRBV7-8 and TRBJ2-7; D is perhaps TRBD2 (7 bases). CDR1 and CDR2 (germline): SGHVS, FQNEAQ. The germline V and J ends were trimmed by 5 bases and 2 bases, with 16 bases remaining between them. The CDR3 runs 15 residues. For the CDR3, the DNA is TGTGCCAGCAGCAATAGGGGGGGCCCACCCTACGAGCAGTACTTC. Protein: CASSNRGGPPYEQYF.

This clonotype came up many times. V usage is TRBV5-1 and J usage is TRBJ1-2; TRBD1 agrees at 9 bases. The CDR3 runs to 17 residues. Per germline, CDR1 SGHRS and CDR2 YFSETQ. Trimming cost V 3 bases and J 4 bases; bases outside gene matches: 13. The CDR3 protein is CASSSSPGQGSFYGYTF. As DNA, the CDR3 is TGCGCCAGCAGCTCATCCCCGGGACAGGGCAGTTTCTATGGCTACACCTTC.

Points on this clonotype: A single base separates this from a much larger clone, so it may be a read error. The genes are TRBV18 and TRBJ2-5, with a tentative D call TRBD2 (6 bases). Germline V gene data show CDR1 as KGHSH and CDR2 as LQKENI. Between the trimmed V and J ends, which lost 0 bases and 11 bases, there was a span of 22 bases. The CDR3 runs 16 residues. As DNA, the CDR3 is TGTGCCAGCTCACCACCTGAGGATCCCGCGGGGAATGGGCAGTACTTC. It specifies CASSPPEDPAGNGQYF.

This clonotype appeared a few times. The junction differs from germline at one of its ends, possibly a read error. CDR3 DNA sequence: TGTGCCGGCAGTCCAGGACTAGCGGGGGAGAAAGCCAAAAACATTCAGTACTTC. Amino acid sequence: CAGSPGLAGEKAKNIQYF. The rearrangement uses TRBV27 and TRBJ2-4; 13 bases are a match to TRBD2. Per germline, CDR1 MNHEY and CDR2 SMNVEV (reference sequence). The CDR3 sequence is 18 residues long.

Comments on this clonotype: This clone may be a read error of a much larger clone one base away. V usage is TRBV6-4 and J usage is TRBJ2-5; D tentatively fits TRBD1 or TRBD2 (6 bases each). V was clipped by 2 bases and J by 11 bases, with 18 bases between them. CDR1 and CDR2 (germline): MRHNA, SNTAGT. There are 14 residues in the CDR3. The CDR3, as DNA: TGTGCCAGCAGTGACGTATGGGGGGCTCGAGAGCAGTACTTC. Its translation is CASSDVWGAREQYF.

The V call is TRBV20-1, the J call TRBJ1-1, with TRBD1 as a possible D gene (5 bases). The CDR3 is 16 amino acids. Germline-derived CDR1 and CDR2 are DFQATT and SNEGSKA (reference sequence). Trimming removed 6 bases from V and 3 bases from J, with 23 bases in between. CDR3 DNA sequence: TGCAGTGCGTCCCGGCAGGGTTCGGGTTTGGACACTGAAGCTTTCTTT. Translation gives CSASRQGSGLDTEAFF.

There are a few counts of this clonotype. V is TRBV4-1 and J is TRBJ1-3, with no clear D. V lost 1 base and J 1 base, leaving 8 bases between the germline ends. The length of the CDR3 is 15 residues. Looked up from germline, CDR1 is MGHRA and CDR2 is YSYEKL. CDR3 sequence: CASSQVGNSGNTIYF. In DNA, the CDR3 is TGCGCCAGCAGCCAAGTAGGAAATTCTGGAAACACCATATATTTT.

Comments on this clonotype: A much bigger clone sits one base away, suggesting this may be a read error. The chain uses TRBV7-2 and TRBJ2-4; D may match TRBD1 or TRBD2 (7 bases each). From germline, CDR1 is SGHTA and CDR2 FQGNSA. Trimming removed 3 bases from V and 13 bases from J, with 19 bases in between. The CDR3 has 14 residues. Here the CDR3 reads CASSFSTGEGGQYF. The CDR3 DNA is TGTGCCAGCAGCTTTTCCACAGGGGAGGGCGGGCAGTACTTC. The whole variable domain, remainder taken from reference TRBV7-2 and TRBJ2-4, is GAGVSQSPSNKVTEKGKDVELRCDPISGHTALYWYRQSLGQGLEFLIYFQGNSAPDKSGLPSDRFSAERTGGSVSTLTIQRTQQEDSAVYLCASSFSTGEGGQYFGAGTRLSVL.

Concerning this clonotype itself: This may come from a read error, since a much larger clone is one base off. The CDR3 sequence: CANSSQQGNYGYTF. The CDR3 DNA follows: TGTGCCAATAGTAGTCAACAGGGAAACTATGGCTACACCTTC. V usage is TRBV19 and J usage is TRBJ1-2; weak D call: TRBD1 (6 bases). The germline V gene encodes CDR1 LNHDA and CDR2 SQIVND (reference sequence). The CDR3 loop spans 14 amino acids.

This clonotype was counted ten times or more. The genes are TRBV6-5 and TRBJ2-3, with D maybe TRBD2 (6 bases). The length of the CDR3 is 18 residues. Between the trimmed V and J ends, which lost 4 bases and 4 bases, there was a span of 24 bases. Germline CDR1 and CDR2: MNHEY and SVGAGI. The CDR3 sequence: CASSSPGRSRTGADTQYF. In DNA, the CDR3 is TGTGCCAGCAGTTCCCCCGGGAGATCGAGGACTGGGGCAGATACGCAGTATTTT.

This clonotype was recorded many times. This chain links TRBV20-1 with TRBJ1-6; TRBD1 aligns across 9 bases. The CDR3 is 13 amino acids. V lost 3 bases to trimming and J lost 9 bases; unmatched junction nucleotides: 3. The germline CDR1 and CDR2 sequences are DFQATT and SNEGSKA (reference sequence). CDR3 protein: CSARGQGRSPLHF. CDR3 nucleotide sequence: TGCAGTGCTAGGGGACAGGGACGTTCACCCCTCCACTTT.

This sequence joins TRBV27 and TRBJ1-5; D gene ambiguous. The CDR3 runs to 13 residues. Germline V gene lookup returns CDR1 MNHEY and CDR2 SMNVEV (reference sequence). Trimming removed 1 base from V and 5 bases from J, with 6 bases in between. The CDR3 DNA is TGTGCCAGCAGTTTATTTCAGGATCAGCCCCAGCATTTT. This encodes CASSLFQDQPQHF.

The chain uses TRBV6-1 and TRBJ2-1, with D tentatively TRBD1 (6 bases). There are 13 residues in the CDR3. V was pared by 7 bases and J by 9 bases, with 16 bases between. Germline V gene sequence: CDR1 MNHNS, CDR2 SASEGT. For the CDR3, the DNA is TGTGCCAGCACGCGCAGGGGTCGTAGTGAGCAGTTCTTC. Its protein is CASTRRGRSEQFF.

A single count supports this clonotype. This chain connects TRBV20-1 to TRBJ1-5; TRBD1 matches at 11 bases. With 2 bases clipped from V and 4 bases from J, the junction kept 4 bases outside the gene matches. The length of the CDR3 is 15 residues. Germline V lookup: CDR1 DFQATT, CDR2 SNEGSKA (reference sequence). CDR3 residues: CSARRGTGGNQPQHF. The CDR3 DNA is TGCAGTGCTAGACGCGGGACAGGGGGAAATCAGCCCCAGCATTTT.